These 25 T cell receptor beta chains were all obtained from the same sample, sequenced in a study of T-cell reconstitution after alpha-beta-depleted transplantation in children. Preparation of the TCRbeta library used unique molecular identifiers. One entry per CDR3 protein results from TCRdb running MiXCR on the PCR reads. This sample has approximately 240,000 distinct CDR3 sequences, with about a tenth found just once. Specimen: PBMCs, collected before TCRalphabeta/CD19-depleted stem cell transplant. The receptor source for this set is a child under three years old with acute myeloid leukemia, due to receive a stem cell transplant.

This clonotype was counted many times. CDR3 DNA: TGTGCCAGCAGTTTGCAGGTTGGGTACTATGGCTACACCTTC. Translating gives CASSLQVGYYGYTF. The chain recombines TRBV28 with TRBJ1-2; D gene unclear. CDR1 is MDHEN and CDR2 is SYDVKM in the germline V gene. V lost 3 bases to trimming and J lost 3 bases, with 11 bases between them. The CDR3 has 14 residues.

In its sample, this clonotype was seen many times. CDR3 DNA: TGCGCCAGCAGCCCAGGGGGGGCGAACACTGAAGCTTTCTTT. Protein product: CASSPGGANTEAFF. This sequence joins TRBV5-1 and TRBJ1-1, with TRBD1 matching 7 bases. V lost 4 bases, J lost 1 base, and 4 bases stayed unmatched. The CDR3 sequence is 14 residues long. The germline V gene encodes CDR1 SGHRS and CDR2 YFSETQ.

This clonotype has ten or more counts. The CDR3 nucleotides read TGCAGTGCCCGGGGGTGGGGAAACACCATATATTTT. Translation: CSARGWGNTIYF. The chain is built from TRBV20-1 and TRBJ1-3, with a weak D call TRBD1 (5 bases). This CDR3 is 12 amino acids long. Between the trimmed V and J ends, which lost 6 bases and 4 bases, there was a span of 10 bases. The germline V gene has CDR1 DFQATT and CDR2 SNEGSKA (reference sequence).

In its sample, this clonotype was seen a few times. The chain joins TRBV12-5 to TRBJ2-7, with a tentative D call TRBD1 (6 bases). This CDR3 spans 15 amino acids. V was cut by 6 bases and J by 6 bases, with 21 bases left in between. Germline CDR1 and CDR2: LGHNT and FRNRAP. This CDR3 is CASGTTGRGKGEQYF. The CDR3 coding sequence is TGTGCTAGTGGCACCACAGGGAGAGGTAAGGGCGAGCAGTACTTC.

This clonotype appeared many times. This rearrangement joins TRBV7-9 to TRBJ1-4, with D unresolved. From germline, CDR1 is SEHNR and CDR2 FQNEAQ (reference sequence). There are 16 residues in the CDR3. Trimming removed 2 bases at V and 0 bases at J, with 10 bases between. Here the CDR3 DNA reads TGTGCCAGCAGCTTACCCCGGTGGGCAACTAATGAAAAACTGTTTTTT. As protein: CASSLPRWATNEKLFF.

This clonotype has at least ten counts. V and J are TRBV6-4 and TRBJ2-2, with D possibly being TRBD2 (6 bases). The CDR3 has 12 residues. Trimming took off 6 bases at V and 11 bases at J, with 13 bases between the two ends. The germline gives CDR1 MRHNA, CDR2 SNTAGT. Here the CDR3 reads CASSNGGSELFF. In nucleotides, the CDR3 is TGTGCCAGCAGCAACGGAGGGAGTGAGCTGTTTTTT.

This clonotype was picked up many times. The CDR3 DNA is TGTGCCAGCAGTTCCCCGACAGAAGCCTACGAGCAGTACTTC. Translation gives CASSSPTEAYEQYF. The J gene is TRBJ2-7, the V gene TRBV6-5, with D maybe TRBD1 (5 bases). V gave up 4 bases and J gave up 2 bases, with 12 bases separating them. This CDR3 has 14 amino acids. CDR1 is MNHEY, CDR2 SVGAGI, per germline.

The sample holds a few counts of this clonotype. The rearrangement joins TRBV28 to TRBJ1-3, with 8 bases identical to TRBD1. This CDR3 is built from 15 residues. The ends lost 6 bases at V and 2 bases at J; junction bases unmatched: 6. Germline V gene lookup returns CDR1 MDHEN and CDR2 SYDVKM. This CDR3 is CASSQWTGPGNTIYF. The CDR3 DNA sequence: TGTGCCAGCAGCCAATGGACAGGGCCTGGAAACACCATATATTTT. The variable domain in full, with the rest retrieved from reference TRBV28 and TRBJ1-3, is DVKVTQSSRYLVKRTGEKVFLECVQDMDHENMFWYRQDPGLGLRLIYFSYDVKMKEKGDIPEGYSVSREKKERFSLILESASTNQTSMYLCASSQWTGPGNTIYFGEGSWLTVV.

This clonotype was recorded at least ten times. The rearrangement joins TRBV9 to TRBJ2-7; 9 nucleotides align to TRBD1. J lost 4 bases, V lost 2 bases, and 4 bases had no gene match. The CDR3 totals 14 residues. Germline loops: CDR1 SGDLS, CDR2 YYNGEE. CDR3 nucleotides: TGTGCCAGCAGCGTTCTGGACAGGGGATACGAGCAGTACTTC. Translation: CASSVLDRGYEQYF.

This clonotype was seen repeatedly, ten times or more. The rearrangement joins TRBV12-3 or TRBV12-4 to TRBJ2-2; D is perhaps TRBD2 (6 bases). The CDR3 has 13 amino acids. V was trimmed by 6 bases and J by 8 bases, leaving 13 bases between them. The CDR3 protein is CASSPGLKGELFF. As DNA, the CDR3 is TGTGCCAGCAGCCCGGGACTTAAGGGGGAGCTGTTTTTT.

The table lists this clonotype with many counts. This chain uses TRBV21-1 with TRBJ1-2; TRBD1 reflects the table's D call only, with no check against the DNA. TRBV21-1 is a known pseudogene. This CDR3 has 14 residues. In DNA, the CDR3 is TGTGCCAGCAGCATGACAGAGCCTAACTATGGCTACACCTTC. Amino acids: CASSMTEPNYGYTF.

This clonotype showed up many times. The chain carries TRBV5-1 and TRBJ1-4; maybe TRBD1 (6 bases). Looked up from germline, CDR1 is SGHRS and CDR2 is YFSETQ. The CDR3 length is 14 residues. The V end lost 2 bases, the J end lost 8 bases, and 13 bases lay between the germline ends. Here the CDR3 reads CASSFEGGDEKLFF. The DNA of the CDR3 is TGCGCCAGCAGCTTTGAAGGGGGAGACGAAAAACTGTTTTTT.

This clonotype was detected many times. The junction and the germline gene differ at one end; a read error may be behind it. This chain's CDR3 is CASSLLASGTDTQYF. CDR3 coding DNA: TGTGCTAGCAGCTTATTGGCTAGCGGCACAGATACGCAGTATTTT. The rearrangement joins TRBV7-7 to TRBJ2-3; D is perhaps TRBD2 (6 bases). This CDR3 comprises 15 residues. CDR1 and CDR2 from the germline V gene are SSHAT and FNYEAQ (reference sequence).

The table lists this clonotype with many counts. V usage is TRBV18 and J usage is TRBJ2-1, with a possible D match to TRBD2 (6 bases). Deletions cut 2 bases from V and 9 bases from J, with 17 bases between. The germline gives CDR1 KGHSH, CDR2 LQKENI. The CDR3 loop spans 15 amino acids. CDR3 sequence: CASSPSEAGSGEQFF. In DNA form, the CDR3 reads TGTGCCAGCTCACCATCTGAGGCGGGGTCAGGTGAGCAGTTCTTC.

This clonotype was observed at least ten times. The V and J genes are TRBV29-1 and TRBJ2-2; 8 bases are a match to TRBD1. Germline CDR1 SQVTM, CDR2 ANQGSEA. The ends lost 6 bases at V and 1 base at J; junction bases unmatched: 4. There are 14 residues in the CDR3. This chain's CDR3 is CSVDGTGNTGELFF. Here the CDR3 DNA reads TGCAGCGTCGACGGGACAGGGAACACCGGGGAGCTGTTTTTT.

This clonotype was seen many times. This rearrangement joins TRBV7-9 to TRBJ2-3; no clear D gene. V dropped 1 base and J dropped 0 bases, with 5 bases sitting between them. This CDR3 contains 14 residues. The germline V gene has CDR1 SEHNR and CDR2 FQNEAQ (reference sequence). DNA for the CDR3: TGTGCCAGCAGCTTAGGCTGGAGCACAGATACGCAGTATTTT. Translation gives CASSLGWSTDTQYF.

This clonotype was seen repeatedly, ten times or more. V usage is TRBV7-9 and J usage is TRBJ2-7; no reliable D call. The CDR3 is 14 residues long. Trimming removed 4 bases from V and 2 bases from J, with 12 bases in between. Per germline, CDR1 SEHNR and CDR2 FQNEAQ (reference sequence). The CDR3 DNA follows: TGTGCCAGCAGCTCCGGAAGGCGGACCTACGAGCAGTACTTC. As protein: CASSSGRRTYEQYF.

This sequence joins TRBV19 and TRBJ1-5, with D maybe TRBD1 (6 bases). Trimming removed 10 bases from V and 7 bases from J, with 20 bases in between. This CDR3 has 14 amino acids. Germline V gives CDR1 LNHDA, CDR2 SQIVND (reference sequence). The CDR3 DNA reads TGTGCCACCTCCGCGGGGGGCGCAGGGCAGCCCCAGCATTTT. This encodes CATSAGGAGQPQHF. Filled out from reference TRBV19 and TRBJ1-5, the complete variable domain reads DGGITQSPKYLFRKEGQNVTLSCEQNLNHDAMYWYRQDPGQGLRLIYYSQIVNDFQKGDIAEGYSVSREKKESFPLTVTSAQKNPTAFYLCATSAGGAGQPQHFGDGTRLSIL.

This clonotype was recorded at least ten times. This chain links TRBV6-5 with TRBJ2-7, with 10 positions matching TRBD1. With 5 bases clipped from V and 6 bases from J, the junction kept 1 base outside the gene matches. The CDR3 is 12 amino acids. CDR1 and CDR2 (germline): MNHEY, SVGAGI. CDR3: CASSRTGGEQYF. The CDR3 DNA reads as TGTGCCAGCAGTCGGACAGGGGGCGAGCAGTACTTC.

This clonotype was observed at least ten times. The V gene is TRBV7-2, the J gene TRBJ2-1; 7 nucleotides match TRBD2. V dropped 5 bases and J dropped 4; count of bases not matched to a gene: 5. CDR3 size: 14 residues. Looked up from germline, CDR1 is SGHTA and CDR2 is FQGNSA. CDR3 coding DNA: TGTGCCAGCAGCATCAGCGGGACTTACAATGAGCAGTTCTTC. It translates to CASSISGTYNEQFF.

This clonotype was seen a few times. CDR3 nucleotides: TGCAGTGCTAGAGCCTCGGACAGGGACACTGAAGCTTTCTTT. Its protein product is CSARASDRDTEAFF. This chain joins TRBV20-1 and TRBJ1-1; 8 nucleotides agree with TRBD1. Germline V gene lookup returns CDR1 DFQATT and CDR2 SNEGSKA (reference sequence). Trimming cost V 1 base and J 3 bases; bases outside gene matches: 4. CDR3 size: 14 residues.

The table lists this clonotype with many counts. The rearrangement links TRBV19 to TRBJ1-5; D remains unclear. Trimming pared 3 bases from V and 3 bases from J, leaving 6 bases between. CDR3 length: 13 amino acids. Germline V gives CDR1 LNHDA, CDR2 SQIVND (reference sequence). The CDR3 spells CASSMWDNQPQHF. Here the CDR3 DNA reads TGTGCCAGTAGTATGTGGGACAATCAGCCCCAGCATTTT.

This clonotype was picked up many times. The chain recombines TRBV5-1 with TRBJ2-5; D is perhaps TRBD1 or TRBD2 (6 bases each). CDR1 is SGHRS and CDR2 is YFSETQ in the germline V gene. V was pared by 0 bases and J by 4 bases, with 13 bases between. The CDR3 has 15 amino acids. CDR3 sequence reads: CASSLAGARSETQYF. As DNA, the CDR3 is TGCGCCAGCAGCTTGGCGGGGGCGCGCTCAGAGACCCAGTACTTC.

This clonotype was detected many times. This chain connects TRBV28 to TRBJ2-1; D unclear. The CDR3 is 14 amino acids. Germline V gene lookup returns CDR1 MDHEN and CDR2 SYDVKM. Between the trimmed V and J ends, which lost 4 bases and 4 bases, there was a span of 11 bases. The CDR3 sequence is CASSSPVRYNEQFF. In nucleotides, the CDR3 is TGTGCCAGCAGTTCCCCCGTTCGGTACAATGAGCAGTTCTTC. Combining the CDR3 with reference TRBV28 and TRBJ2-1 gives the whole variable domain DVKVTQSSRYLVKRTGEKVFLECVQDMDHENMFWYRQDPGLGLRLIYFSYDVKMKEKGDIPEGYSVSREKKERFSLILESASTNQTSMYLCASSSPVRYNEQFFGPGTRLTVL.

This clonotype was found many times. The V and J genes are TRBV7-9 and TRBJ1-3, with no clear D. From germline, CDR1 is SEHNR and CDR2 FQNEAQ (reference sequence). This CDR3 is built from 14 residues. The V and J ends lost 3 bases and 2 bases respectively, with 8 bases between them. CDR3 loop: CASSFSGAGNTIYF. The CDR3 DNA reads TGTGCCAGCAGCTTCTCAGGAGCTGGAAACACCATATATTTT.